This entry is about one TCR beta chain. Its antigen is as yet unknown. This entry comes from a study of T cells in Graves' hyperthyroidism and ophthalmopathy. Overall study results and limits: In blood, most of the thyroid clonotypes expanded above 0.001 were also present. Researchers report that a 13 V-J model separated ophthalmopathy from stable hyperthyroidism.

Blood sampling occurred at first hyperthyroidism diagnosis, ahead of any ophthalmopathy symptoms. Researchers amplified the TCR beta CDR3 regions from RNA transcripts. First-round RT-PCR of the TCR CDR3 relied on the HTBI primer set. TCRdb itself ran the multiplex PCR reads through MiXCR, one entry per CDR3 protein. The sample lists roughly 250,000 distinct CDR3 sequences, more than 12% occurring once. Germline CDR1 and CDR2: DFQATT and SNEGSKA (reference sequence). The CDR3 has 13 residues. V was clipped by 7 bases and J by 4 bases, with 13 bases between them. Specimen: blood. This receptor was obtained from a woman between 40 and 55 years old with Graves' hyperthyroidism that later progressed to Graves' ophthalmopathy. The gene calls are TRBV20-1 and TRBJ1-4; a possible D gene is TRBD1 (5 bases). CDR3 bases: TGCAGTGTTCCGGGACCGAGTAATGAAAAACTGTTTTTT. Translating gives CSVPGPSNEKLFF.